Shown below are 29 T cell receptor beta chains from a single sample sequenced in a study of immune evolution from preneoplasia to lung adenocarcinoma. Only in-frame clones appear in the TCRdb table, and some are missing; sequencing was by immunoSEQ multiplex PCR. The sample has about 14,000 clones, roughly 77% seen once. The sequencing sample was made of FFPE minimally invasive lung adenocarcinoma tissue. These receptors all stem from a person aged 60-80 years with lung adenocarcinoma.

This clone has a handful of counts. This chain joins TRBV10-3 and TRBJ2-1; 15 bases map to TRBD2. The CDR3 is made up of 13 amino acids. Germline CDR1 and CDR2: ENHRY and SYGVKD. Losses at the gene ends were 8 bases for V and 10 bases for J; bases not matched to a gene: 3. The CDR3 bases are TGTGCCATCGGACTAGCGGGAGGGGAGGAGCAGTTCTTC. This gives the protein CAIGLAGGEEQFF.

The CDR3 loop reads CASSVDPRLQETQYF. CDR3 nucleotide sequence: TGTGCCAGCAGCGTAGATCCGAGACTCCAAGAGACCCAGTACTTC. The chain uses TRBV9 and TRBJ2-5; D unclear. V gave up 0 bases and J gave up 1 base, with 10 bases separating them. The CDR3 is 15 residues long. Germline V CDR1 and CDR2: SGDLS, YYNGEE.

The chain has TRBV11-2 and TRBJ1-1, with 7 nucleotides matching TRBD1. J gave up 6 bases and V 6 bases, and 4 bases lay outside the gene matches. The CDR3 is 12 residues long. The germline CDR1 and CDR2 sequences are SGHAT and FQNNGV. Here the CDR3 reads CASSYRGSEAFF. Here the CDR3 DNA reads TGTGCCAGCAGTTACAGGGGTTCTGAAGCTTTCTTT.

The V call is TRBV11-2, the J call TRBJ2-1; D is ambiguous. Trimming took 1 base from V and 7 from J, leaving 11 bases between them. Germline V gives CDR1 SGHAT, CDR2 FQNNGV. CDR3 size: 14 residues. CDR3 region: CASSLVGDLNEQFF. In nucleotides, the CDR3 is TGTGCCAGCAGCTTAGTTGGGGATTTGAATGAGCAGTTCTTC.

V is TRBV7-3 and J is TRBJ2-2, with D uncertain. The germline V gene encodes CDR1 SGHTA and CDR2 FQGTGA. Trimming shortened V by 3 bases and J by 3 bases, and 2 bases separated the two germline ends. This CDR3 spans 12 amino acids. The CDR3 reads CASSFHTGELFF. CDR3 nucleotides: TGTGCCAGCAGCTTCCACACCGGGGAGCTGTTTTTT.

J is TRBJ2-3 and V is TRBV7-4; D could derive from TRBD1 or TRBD2 (5 bases each). Trimming took off 5 bases at V and 4 bases at J, with 19 bases between the two ends. The CDR3 totals 16 residues. From germline, CDR1 is SGHVT and CDR2 SQSDAQ. This CDR3 is CASSVRRDPAPDTQYF. The CDR3 DNA reads TGTGCCAGCAGCGTGCGCCGGGACCCGGCCCCAGATACGCAGTATTTT. Using reference TRBV7-4 and TRBJ2-3 for the parts outside the CDR3, the full variable domain is GAGVSQSPRYKVAKRGRDVALRCDSISGHVTLYWYRQTLGQGSEVLTYSQSDAQRDKSGRPSGRFSAERPERSVSTLKIQRTEQGDSAVYLCASSVRRDPAPDTQYFGPGTRLTVL.

The chain uses TRBV2 and TRBJ2-7; 9 bases align to TRBD1. The germline V gene encodes CDR1 SNHLY and CDR2 FYNNEI. This CDR3 comprises 12 residues. J gave up 3 bases and V 7 bases, and 1 base lay outside the gene matches. The CDR3 region is CASKGQGYEQYF. In DNA, the CDR3 is TGTGCCAGCAAGGGACAGGGCTACGAGCAGTACTTC.

This clone was counted a few times. The chain has TRBV6-1 and TRBJ2-1, with D perhaps matching TRBD1 (6 bases). The V gene's germline CDR1 is MNHNS and CDR2 SASEGT. V lost 7 bases, J lost 3 bases, and 10 bases lay in between. The CDR3 sequence is 13 residues long. This CDR3 is CASNQGFYNEQFF. The CDR3 region has the DNA TGTGCCAGCAACCAGGGGTTCTACAATGAGCAGTTCTTC.

V usage is TRBV6-6 and J usage is TRBJ2-1; maybe TRBD2 (5 bases). The CDR3 loop spans 14 amino acids. V shed 2 bases and J shed 8 bases, with 13 bases lying between them. Germline lookup yields CDR1 MNHNY and CDR2 SVGAGI (reference sequence). This CDR3 is CASSYTTRVDEQFF. The DNA of the CDR3 is TGTGCCAGCAGTTACACCACTAGGGTCGATGAGCAGTTCTTC.

V gene TRBV28 combines with J gene TRBJ2-3; no firm D call. The CDR3 covers 12 residues. Trimming removed 6 bases at V and 10 bases at J, with 14 bases between. Per the germline V gene, CDR1 is MDHEN and CDR2 is SYDVKM. The CDR3 DNA reads as TGTGCCAGCAGAGAGCAATCAGAACCGCAGTATTTT. As protein: CASREQSEPQYF.

The chain links TRBV27 to TRBJ2-3; D possibly uses TRBD1 or TRBD2 (6 bases each). The CDR3 consists of 13 residues. V shed 6 bases and J shed 6 bases, with 13 bases lying between them. Per germline, CDR1 MNHEY and CDR2 SMNVEV (reference sequence). In nucleotides, the CDR3 is TGTGCCAGCAGCGCCGGGGGCGGGGATACGCAGTATTTT. It yields the protein CASSAGGGDTQYF.

This clone was seen just once. This rearrangement joins TRBV6-1 to TRBJ1-2; a weak D match, TRBD1 (6 bases). The CDR3 is 14 amino acids. Deletions cut 4 bases from V and 3 bases from J, with 12 bases between. Germline CDR1 MNHNS, CDR2 SASEGT. CDR3 in DNA: TGTGCCAGCAGTGTCGTTCGGACAGACTATGGCTACACCTTC. It specifies CASSVVRTDYGYTF.

This clone was counted between two and nine times. The chain combines TRBV18 with TRBJ1-4; 9 bases are a match to TRBD1. Per the germline V gene, CDR1 is KGHSH and CDR2 is LQKENI. V was clipped by 3 bases and J by 7 bases; unmatched bases: 0. This CDR3 region has 13 residues. The CDR3, as DNA: TGTGCCAGCTCACCGGGACAGGGTGAAAAACTGTTTTTT. This encodes CASSPGQGEKLFF.

This clone was seen a few times. The rearrangement joins TRBV2 to TRBJ1-5; a possible D gene is TRBD1 (5 bases). From germline, CDR1 is SNHLY and CDR2 FYNNEI. V was trimmed by 3 bases and J by 4 bases, leaving 7 bases between them. The CDR3 covers 13 residues. The CDR3 DNA follows: TGTGCCAGCAGTGACAGGGAAAATCAGCCCCAGCATTTT. It yields the protein CASSDRENQPQHF.

The chain uses TRBV2 and TRBJ1-2; D unclear. This CDR3 comprises 12 residues. The germline CDR1 and CDR2 sequences are SNHLY and FYNNEI. This chain's CDR3 is CVAGSANYGYTF. CDR3 DNA sequence: TGTGTCGCGGGCTCTGCTAACTATGGCTACACCTTC.

The rearrangement uses TRBV6-4 and TRBJ2-2, with 10 bases matching TRBD1. The V segment lost 4 bases and the J segment 6 bases; nucleotides outside the gene matches: 5. CDR1 is MRHNA, CDR2 SNTAGT, per germline. The CDR3 is 15 amino acids. The CDR3 DNA reads TGTGCCAGCAGTGCCGGGACAGGGGAATCCGGGGAGCTGTTTTTT. It is translated as CASSAGTGESGELFF.

The genes are TRBV5-1 and TRBJ1-6; D gene ambiguous. The CDR3 length is 15 residues. Germline V gene sequence: CDR1 SGHRS, CDR2 YFSETQ. V shed 2 bases and J shed 0 bases, with 6 bases lying between them. CDR3 sequence (DNA): TGCGCCAGCAGCTTACAGAGCTCCTATAATTCACCCCTCCACTTT. Translated, it gives CASSLQSSYNSPLHF.

The CDR3 DNA is TGTGCCAGCAGCTTAGAAGGGGTCAGTCAGCCCCAGCATTTT. Translated, it gives CASSLEGVSQPQHF. The chain uses TRBV7-9 and TRBJ1-5; D might be TRBD1 (5 bases). The CDR3 totals 14 residues. The germline V and J ends were trimmed by 1 base and 6 bases, with 10 bases remaining between them. Germline V gives CDR1 SEHNR, CDR2 FQNEAQ (reference sequence).

The chain is built from TRBV28 and TRBJ1-6, with TRBD1 identical over 10 bases. V lost 3 bases and J lost 3; bases outside the gene matches: 8. This CDR3 contains 18 residues. CDR1 and CDR2 (germline): MDHEN, SYDVKM. The CDR3 sequence: CASSFSRTGGFYNSPLHF. The CDR3 DNA follows: TGTGCCAGCAGTTTTTCCCGGACAGGGGGTTTCTATAATTCACCCCTCCACTTT.

This rearrangement joins TRBV19 to TRBJ2-7; D is ambiguous. The CDR3 has 14 residues. V was trimmed by 4 bases and J by 3 bases, leaving 13 bases between them. Germline V CDR1 and CDR2: LNHDA, SQIVND (reference sequence). The CDR3 spells CASSTHSAYYEQYF. The CDR3 DNA sequence: TGTGCCAGTAGTACCCATTCAGCTTACTACGAGCAGTACTTC.

V usage is TRBV5-8 and J usage is TRBJ1-1, with D hard to call. CDR1 and CDR2 (germline): SGHTS, YDEGEE. V gave up 5 bases and J gave up 11 bases, with 13 bases separating them. The CDR3 runs 11 residues. The CDR3 DNA sequence: TGTGCCAGCAGGTTATTATCTGGTGCTTTCTTT. The encoded protein is CASRLLSGAFF.

This clone was observed once. The chain joins TRBV7-8 to TRBJ2-5; possibly TRBD2 for D (5 bases). The CDR3 extends over 15 amino acids. V was trimmed by 5 bases and J by 5 bases, leaving 18 bases between them. Looked up from germline, CDR1 is SGHVS and CDR2 is FQNEAQ. The CDR3 loop reads CASSRPERVPETQYF. CDR3 sequence (DNA): TGTGCCAGCAGCCGTCCCGAGAGGGTTCCCGAGACCCAGTACTTC.

The chain couples TRBV5-1 to TRBJ2-1, with a tentative D call TRBD1 (5 bases). The CDR3 sequence is 13 residues long. The V gene's germline CDR1 is SGHRS and CDR2 YFSETQ. V was pared by 2 bases and J by 5 bases, with 8 bases between. For the CDR3, the DNA is TGCGCCAGCAGCTTACAGGTAAACAATGAGCAGTTCTTC. Amino acid sequence: CASSLQVNNEQFF.

The V call is TRBV28, the J call TRBJ2-1, with unresolved D. Looked up from germline, CDR1 is MDHEN and CDR2 is SYDVKM. The ends were cut back, 3 bases at V and 7 bases at J, with 22 bases in the middle. The CDR3 is 17 amino acids. CDR3 DNA: TGTGCCAGCAGTTTGCCCTTAAAGGGTTCCCTCGGAAATGAGCAGTTCTTC. Translation: CASSLPLKGSLGNEQFF.

The chain combines TRBV12-5 with TRBJ2-1; no clear D gene. The length of the CDR3 is 14 residues. The V gene's germline CDR1 is LGHNT and CDR2 FRNRAP. Trimming removed 1 base at V and 8 bases at J, with 12 bases between. CDR3 DNA: TGTGCTAGTGGTTTGGGGGCAGGAAGGGATGAGCAGTTCTTC. It specifies CASGLGAGRDEQFF.

The CDR3 DNA reads TGTGCCAGCAGCCCACCGGACGCTGGGGCCAACGTCCTGACTTTC. This sequence encodes CASSPPDAGANVLTF. The genes are TRBV7-9 and TRBJ2-6; D is unresolved. The CDR3 is 15 amino acids. Between the trimmed V and J ends, which lost 5 bases and 2 bases, there was a span of 10 bases. Germline values: CDR1 SEHNR, CDR2 FQNEAQ (reference sequence).

The chain combines TRBV7-3 with TRBJ2-1, with 8 bases lining up with TRBD2. There are 14 residues in the CDR3. Germline V lookup: CDR1 SGHTA, CDR2 FQGTGA. Germline trimming cut 1 base from V and 4 bases from J; bases unmatched to any gene: 0. In nucleotides, the CDR3 is TGTGCCAGCAGCTTAAGCGGGGGGTACAATGAGCAGTTCTTC. This encodes CASSLSGGYNEQFF.

The chain combines TRBV10-3 with TRBJ1-6; 10 positions match TRBD1. The CDR3 extends over 15 amino acids. In germline, CDR1 is ENHRY, CDR2 SYGVKD. J was trimmed by 7 bases and V by 5 bases; bases with no gene match: 5. This chain's CDR3 is CAISPAGQGNSPLHF. The CDR3 nucleotides are TGTGCCATCAGTCCCGCGGGACAGGGGAATTCACCCCTCCACTTT.

This rearrangement joins TRBV5-1 to TRBJ2-7, with 10 bases lining up with TRBD2. This CDR3 is 15 amino acids long. CDR1 is SGHRS, CDR2 YFSETQ, per germline. After removal of 0 bases from V and 4 bases from J, the junction contained 4 bases not matched to a gene. The CDR3 region is CASSLGGLAAYEQYF. In DNA form, the CDR3 reads TGCGCCAGCAGCTTGGGCGGACTAGCGGCTTACGAGCAGTACTTC.